These 16 T cell receptor beta chains share one sample of origin, sequenced in a study of blood T cells in healthy people across ages (dated by TCRdb to 2013 to 2016). Libraries were made using 5' RACE. Reads for this sample came from an Illumina HiSeq 2500. A second about 7 to 11 cycle PCR used a sample-barcoded 5' primer and a J-beta primer mix. TCRdb reanalyzed the raw reads on its own, using fastp at Q25 for trimming and MiXCR for clone calling, and kept in-frame beta chains. Rows with one shared CDR3 protein collapse into an entry with the most common genes and DNA. Counted in this sample were about 1.8 million distinct CDR3 sequences; just under 50% of them appeared once. Of the sample, 2.1% is held by the ten largest clones. The specimen was blood. The source of these receptors is a woman aged 40 to 49 in good health.

This clonotype showed up just a few times. The CDR3 coding sequence is TGTGCCACCAGTGAGCGAGATAAAAGGCGTCTATTCCACGAGCAGTACTTC. Encoded protein: CATSERDKRRLFHEQYF. The V and J genes are TRBV24-1 and TRBJ2-7; D ambiguous. Between the trimmed V and J ends, which lost 4 bases and 5 bases, there was a span of 23 bases. Germline assignment: CDR1 KGHDR and CDR2 SFDVKD. The CDR3 sequence is 17 residues long.

The chain recombines TRBV24-1 with TRBJ2-1, with 7 bases fitting TRBD1. The J segment lost 7 bases and the V segment lost 6 bases, leaving 17 bases of the junction unmatched. The CDR3 has 17 amino acids. The germline V gene has CDR1 KGHDR and CDR2 SFDVKD. The CDR3 region has the DNA TGTGCCACCAGTAGGGGCCCGGGACAGAGGGGGACAAATGAGCAGTTCTTC. Translating gives CATSRGPGQRGTNEQFF.

With regard to this clonotype: At one end, the junction sequence differs from germline, possibly due to a read error. This chain links TRBV20-1 with TRBJ1-5, with D possibly being TRBD1 (5 bases). Germline V gene sequence: CDR1 DFQATT, CDR2 SNEGSKA (reference sequence). This CDR3 spans 14 amino acids. The CDR3 region is CSARGGVSSQPQHF. The CDR3 DNA reads as TGCAGTGCTAGAGGGGGGGTGAGCAGTCAGCCCCAGCATTTT.

The gene calls are TRBV11-2 and TRBJ2-3; D perhaps matches TRBD2 (6 bases). Germline lookup yields CDR1 SGHAT and CDR2 FQNNGV. Between the trimmed V and J ends, which lost 2 bases and 4 bases, there was a span of 16 bases. CDR3 length: 16 amino acids. CDR3 in amino acids: CASSLMWGEVSDTQYF. The CDR3 DNA reads as TGTGCCAGCAGCTTAATGTGGGGGGAGGTGTCAGATACGCAGTATTTT.

This chain links TRBV12-3 or TRBV12-4 with TRBJ1-2; 8 bases fit TRBD1. This CDR3 comprises 14 residues. The J segment lost 4 bases and the V segment lost 5 bases, leaving 6 bases of the junction unmatched. CDR3 nucleotide sequence: TGTGCCAGCAGTGTCCAGGGGGCTGGCTATGGCTACACCTTC. Translated: CASSVQGAGYGYTF.

This chain connects TRBV6-2 or TRBV6-3 to TRBJ2-5; D ambiguous. The germline V and J ends were trimmed by 7 bases and 2 bases, with 14 bases remaining between them. This CDR3 comprises 14 residues. Looked up from germline, CDR1 is MNHEY and CDR2 is SVGEGT. DNA for the CDR3: TGTGCCAGCACCAACCAACAGACTCAAGAGACCCAGTACTTC. Translation gives CASTNQQTQETQYF.

This clonotype was observed a few times. The chain combines TRBV2 with TRBJ2-3; 8 bases match TRBD2. The J segment lost 1 base and the V segment lost 8 bases, leaving 2 bases of the junction unmatched. The CDR3 spans 13 residues. Germline CDR1 is SNHLY and CDR2 is FYNNEI. The CDR3 DNA is TGTGCCAGCCAGACTAGCGGCACAGATACGCAGTATTTT. Translation gives CASQTSGTDTQYF.

The V call is TRBV7-2, the J call TRBJ1-5; perhaps TRBD1 as D (5 bases). The CDR3 loop spans 14 amino acids. The V end was cut by 10 bases, the J end by 3 bases, with 16 bases between. CDR1 is SGHTA and CDR2 is FQGNSA in the germline V gene. In DNA, the CDR3 is TGTGCCATAGGAGGAGGGGCTATCAATCAGCCCCAGCATTTT. Residues: CAIGGGAINQPQHF.

In its sample, this clonotype was seen a few times. The rearrangement joins TRBV20-1 to TRBJ2-7, with 11 bases that match TRBD2. The CDR3 runs 15 residues. The V gene end was trimmed by 4 bases and the J gene end by 4 bases; junction bases not matched to a gene: 9. In germline, CDR1 is DFQATT, CDR2 SNEGSKA (reference sequence). As DNA, the CDR3 is TGCAGTGCTAAACTGACTAGCGGGATGACTTACGAGCAGTACTTC. This encodes CSAKLTSGMTYEQYF.

The chain has TRBV7-2 and TRBJ1-1, with D possibly being TRBD1 (5 bases). This CDR3 has 13 amino acids. V dropped 5 bases and J dropped 4 bases, with 11 bases sitting between them. Germline assignment: CDR1 SGHTA and CDR2 FQGNSA. The CDR3 nucleotides are TGTGCCAGCAGCCAATTCAGGGTCACTGAAGCTTTCTTT. Its protein is CASSQFRVTEAFF.

The rearrangement uses TRBV2 and TRBJ1-4, with D perhaps matching TRBD1 (6 bases). The CDR3 extends over 13 amino acids. Germline lookup yields CDR1 SNHLY and CDR2 FYNNEI. V gave up 5 bases and J gave up 7 bases, with 11 bases separating them. CDR3 DNA: TGTGCCAGCAGTAAAAGGACAGCTGAAAAACTGTTTTTT. As protein: CASSKRTAEKLFF.

The rearrangement links TRBV11-2 to TRBJ1-2; tentative D call: TRBD1 (6 bases). The CDR3 is 13 residues long. V gave up 6 bases and J gave up 6 bases, with 14 bases separating them. Germline CDR1 SGHAT, CDR2 FQNNGV. This CDR3 is CASSERGNNGYTF. In DNA, the CDR3 is TGTGCCAGCAGTGAAAGGGGGAATAATGGCTACACCTTC.

V usage is TRBV4-2 and J usage is TRBJ1-2; D remains unclear. CDR1 LGHNA and CDR2 YNFKEQ come from the germline V gene. This CDR3 has 15 residues. Between the trimmed V and J ends, which lost 1 base and 2 bases, there was a span of 11 bases. CDR3 loop: CASSQAVGANYGYTF. The CDR3, as DNA: TGTGCCAGCAGCCAAGCGGTCGGTGCCAACTATGGCTACACCTTC.

The J gene is TRBJ2-5, the V gene TRBV2; D is ambiguous. The CDR3 is made up of 15 amino acids. V was pared by 1 base and J by 1 base, with 10 bases between. Germline V CDR1 and CDR2: SNHLY, FYNNEI. The DNA for the CDR3 is TGTGCCAGCAGTGAAGTCTTAGCAGGCCAAGAGACCCAGTACTTC. Its translation is CASSEVLAGQETQYF.

CDR3 DNA sequence: TGTGCCAGCAGCGGGATAATAGTCTACGAGCAGTACTTC. Its protein product is CASSGIIVYEQYF. V is TRBV6-2 or TRBV6-3 and J is TRBJ2-7, with D perhaps matching TRBD2 (5 bases). The CDR3 contains 13 residues. In germline, CDR1 is MNHEY, CDR2 SVGEGT. With 6 bases removed from V and 3 bases from J, the gap between germline ends came to 12 bases.

This clonotype was counted between two and nine times. The chain couples TRBV6-6 to TRBJ2-1; 9 bases agree with TRBD1. CDR1 and CDR2 (germline): MNHNY, SVGAGI (reference sequence). Germline trimming cut 6 bases from V and 5 bases from J; bases unmatched to any gene: 5. The CDR3 length is 14 residues. The CDR3 loop reads CASRGTGFNNEQFF. CDR3 coding DNA: TGTGCCAGCAGAGGGACAGGGTTTAACAATGAGCAGTTCTTC.